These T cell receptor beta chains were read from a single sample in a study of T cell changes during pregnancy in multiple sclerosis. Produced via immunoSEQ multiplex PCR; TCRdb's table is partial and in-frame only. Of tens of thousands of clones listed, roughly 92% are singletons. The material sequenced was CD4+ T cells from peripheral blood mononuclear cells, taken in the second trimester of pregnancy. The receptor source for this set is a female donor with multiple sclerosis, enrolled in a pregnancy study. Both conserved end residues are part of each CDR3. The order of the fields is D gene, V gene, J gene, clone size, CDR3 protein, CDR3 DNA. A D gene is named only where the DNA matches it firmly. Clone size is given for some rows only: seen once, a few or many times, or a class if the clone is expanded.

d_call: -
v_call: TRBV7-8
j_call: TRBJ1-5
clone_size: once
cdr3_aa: CASSLSWNQPQHF
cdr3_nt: TGTGCCAGCAGCTTAAGCTGGAATCAGCCCCAGCATTTT

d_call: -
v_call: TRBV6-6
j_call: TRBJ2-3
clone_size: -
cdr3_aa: CASSYDRAQYF
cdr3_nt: TGTGCCAGCAGTTACGACCGGGCGCAGTATTTT

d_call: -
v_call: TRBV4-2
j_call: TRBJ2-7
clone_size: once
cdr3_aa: CASSQDRGAAGLLKVGYEQYF
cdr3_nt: TGTGCCAGCAGCCAAGATAGAGGGGCCGCGGGATTACTTAAAGTGGGCTACGAGCAGTACTTC

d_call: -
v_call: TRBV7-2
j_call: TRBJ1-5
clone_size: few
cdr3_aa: CASSLRGNQPQHF
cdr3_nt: TGTGCCAGCAGCTTACGGGGGAATCAGCCCCAGCATTTT

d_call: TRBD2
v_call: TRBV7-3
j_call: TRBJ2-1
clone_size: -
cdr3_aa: CASRGTSGGADEQFF
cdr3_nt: TGTGCCTCTAGGGGGACTAGCGGGGGGGCAGATGAGCAGTTCTTC

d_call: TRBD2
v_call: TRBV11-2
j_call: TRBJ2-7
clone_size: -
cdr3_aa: CASRPTLAGGYEQYF
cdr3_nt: TGTGCCAGCCGGCCCACACTAGCGGGGGGCTACGAGCAGTACTTC

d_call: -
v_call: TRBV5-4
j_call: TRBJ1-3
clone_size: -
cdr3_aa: CASSLATGHHSGNTIYF
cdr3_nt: TGTGCCAGCAGCTTGGCCACAGGGCACCACTCTGGAAACACCATATATTTT

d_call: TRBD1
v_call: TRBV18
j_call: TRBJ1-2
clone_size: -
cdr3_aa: CASSPTPSTGHTF
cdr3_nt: TGTGCCAGCTCACCAACTCCCTCGACAGGGCACACCTTC

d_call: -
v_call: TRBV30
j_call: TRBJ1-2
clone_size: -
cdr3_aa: CAWATGTSGGYTF
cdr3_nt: TGTGCCTGGGCCACCGGGACAAGCGGTGGCTACACCTTC

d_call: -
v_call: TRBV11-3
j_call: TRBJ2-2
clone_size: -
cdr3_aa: CASSPRQGLGELFF
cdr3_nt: TGTGCCAGCAGCCCCCGCCAGGGATTAGGGGAGCTGTTTTTT

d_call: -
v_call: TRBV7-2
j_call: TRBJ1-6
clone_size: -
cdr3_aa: CASTLSPTSGSPLHF
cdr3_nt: TGTGCCAGCACCCTAAGTCCCACCTCGGGATCACCCCTCCACTTT

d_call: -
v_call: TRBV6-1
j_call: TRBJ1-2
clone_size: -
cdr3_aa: CASRSTLRPNYGYTF
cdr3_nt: TGTGCCAGCAGGTCTACTTTGAGGCCGAACTATGGCTACACCTTC

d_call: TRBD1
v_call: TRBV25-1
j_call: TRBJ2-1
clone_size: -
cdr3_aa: CASSESGQAYNEQFF
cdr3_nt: TGTGCCAGCAGTGAATCTGGACAGGCCTACAATGAGCAGTTCTTC

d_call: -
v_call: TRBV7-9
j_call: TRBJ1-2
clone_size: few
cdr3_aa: CASSLAQGSYGYTF
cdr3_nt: TGTGCCAGCAGCTTAGCTCAGGGGAGCTATGGCTACACCTTC

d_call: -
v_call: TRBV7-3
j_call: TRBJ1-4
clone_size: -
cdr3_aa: CASSQGLNEKLFF
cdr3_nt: TGTGCCAGCAGCCAGGGTCTTAATGAAAAACTGTTTTTT

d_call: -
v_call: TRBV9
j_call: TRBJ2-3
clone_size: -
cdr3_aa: CASGGRVTDTQYF
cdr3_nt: TGTGCCAGCGGGGGGAGAGTCACAGATACGCAGTATTTT

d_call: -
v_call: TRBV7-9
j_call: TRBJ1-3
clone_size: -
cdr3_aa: CASSPSSGNTIYF
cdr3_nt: TGTGCCAGCAGCCCATCGTCGGGGAACACCATATATTTT

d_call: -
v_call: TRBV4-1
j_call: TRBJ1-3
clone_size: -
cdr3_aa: CASSQDGDTGNTIYF
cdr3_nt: TGCGCCAGCAGCCAAGATGGAGATACTGGAAACACCATATATTTT

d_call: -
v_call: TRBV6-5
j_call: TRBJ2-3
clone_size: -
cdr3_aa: CASRLDRSRADTQYF
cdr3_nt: TGTGCCAGCAGGCTGGACAGAAGCAGGGCGGATACGCAGTATTTT

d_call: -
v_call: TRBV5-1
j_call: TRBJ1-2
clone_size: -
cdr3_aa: CASSLAGERGVVYTF
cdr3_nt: TGCGCCAGCAGCTTGGCCGGGGAAAGAGGCGTTGTCTACACCTTC

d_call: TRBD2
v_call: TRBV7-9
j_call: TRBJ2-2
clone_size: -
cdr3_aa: CATSTGGGATGELFF
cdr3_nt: TGTGCCACCTCGACCGGCGGGGGGGCCACCGGGGAGCTGTTTTTT

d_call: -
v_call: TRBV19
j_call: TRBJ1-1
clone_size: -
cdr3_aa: CASTRLPMNTEAFF
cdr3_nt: TGTGCCAGTACCCGTCTGCCTATGAACACTGAAGCTTTCTTT

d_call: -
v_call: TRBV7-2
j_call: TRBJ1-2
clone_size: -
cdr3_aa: CASNRNRGGAYGYTF
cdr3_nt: TGTGCCAGCAACAGAAACCGGGGGGGGGCATATGGCTACACCTTC

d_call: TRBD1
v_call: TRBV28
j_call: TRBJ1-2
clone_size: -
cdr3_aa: CASSEDGTGFYGYTF
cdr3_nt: TGTGCCAGCAGTGAAGACGGGACAGGGTTTTATGGCTACACCTTC

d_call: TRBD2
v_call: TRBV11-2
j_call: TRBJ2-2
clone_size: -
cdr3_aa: CASSLFGIAGVSGELFF
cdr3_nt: TGTGCCAGCAGCTTATTCGGGATAGCGGGGGTTTCCGGGGAGCTGTTTTTT

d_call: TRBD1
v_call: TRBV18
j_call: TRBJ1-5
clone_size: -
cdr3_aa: CASSPTGGLGQPQHF
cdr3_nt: TGTGCCAGCTCACCGACAGGGGGTTTGGGTCAGCCCCAGCATTTT

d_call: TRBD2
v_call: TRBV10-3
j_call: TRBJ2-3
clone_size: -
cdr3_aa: CAISRPTSGDSNRGDTQYF
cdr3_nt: TGTGCCATCAGTAGACCGACTAGCGGGGACTCGAACAGAGGGGATACGCAGTATTTT

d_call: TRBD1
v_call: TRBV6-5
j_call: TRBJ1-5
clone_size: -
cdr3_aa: CASSWGQGGEGPQHF
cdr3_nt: TGTGCCAGCAGTTGGGGACAGGGGGGGGAGGGGCCCCAGCATTTT

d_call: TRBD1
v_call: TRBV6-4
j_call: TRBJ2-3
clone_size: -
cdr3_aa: CASSDGQVTDTQYF
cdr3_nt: TGTGCCAGCAGTGACGGACAGGTCACAGATACGCAGTATTTT

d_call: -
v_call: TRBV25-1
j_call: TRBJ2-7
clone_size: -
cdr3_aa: CASRRVNEQYF
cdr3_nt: TGTGCCAGCAGGAGGGTCAACGAGCAGTACTTC

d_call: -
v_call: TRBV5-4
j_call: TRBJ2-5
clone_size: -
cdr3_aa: CASRPGRTYQETQYF
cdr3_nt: TGTGCCAGCAGGCCAGGGCGGACGTACCAAGAGACCCAGTACTTC

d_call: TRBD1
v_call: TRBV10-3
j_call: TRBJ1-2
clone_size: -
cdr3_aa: CAISADRANYGYTF
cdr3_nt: TGTGCCATCAGCGCTGACAGGGCTAACTATGGCTACACCTTC

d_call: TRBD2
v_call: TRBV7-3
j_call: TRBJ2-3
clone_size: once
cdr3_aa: CASSPSGGGLLNTQYF
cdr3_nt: TGTGCCAGCAGCCCGTCCGGGGGGGGGCTTCTTAATACGCAGTATTTT

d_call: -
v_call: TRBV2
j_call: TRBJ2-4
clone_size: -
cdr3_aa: CASSAWGDAKNIQYF
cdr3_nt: TGTGCCAGCAGTGCTTGGGGGGATGCCAAAAACATTCAGTACTTC

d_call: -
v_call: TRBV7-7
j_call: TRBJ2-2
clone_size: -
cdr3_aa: CASSFAGVAGELFF
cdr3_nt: TGTGCTAGCAGCTTTGCGGGTGTGGCCGGGGAGCTGTTTTTT

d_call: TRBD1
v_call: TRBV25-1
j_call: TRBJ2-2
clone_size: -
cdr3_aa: CASRGTGYTGELFF
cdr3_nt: TGTGCCAGCAGGGGGACAGGGTACACCGGGGAGCTGTTTTTT

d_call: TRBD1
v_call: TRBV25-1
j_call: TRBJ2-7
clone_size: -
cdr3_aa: CASSKAGTGAREQYF
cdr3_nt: TGTGCCAGCAGTAAGGCCGGGACAGGGGCGCGCGAGCAGTACTTC

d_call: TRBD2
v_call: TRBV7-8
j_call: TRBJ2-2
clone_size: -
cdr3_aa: CASSLFRGGGTGELFF
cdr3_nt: TGTGCCAGCAGCTTATTTCGCGGGGGGGGAACCGGGGAGCTGTTTTTT

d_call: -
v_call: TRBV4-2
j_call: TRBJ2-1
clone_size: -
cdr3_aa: CASTDSGAYHKGEQFF
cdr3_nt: TGTGCCAGCACCGACAGTGGGGCATACCATAAGGGTGAGCAGTTCTTC

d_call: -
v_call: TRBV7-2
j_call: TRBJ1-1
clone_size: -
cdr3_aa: CASQHQNTEAFF
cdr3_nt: TGTGCCAGCCAACACCAGAACACTGAAGCTTTCTTT

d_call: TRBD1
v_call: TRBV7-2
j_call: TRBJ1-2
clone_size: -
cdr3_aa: CASSLGQGSRSGYGYTF
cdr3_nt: TGTGCCAGCAGCCTGGGACAGGGCTCTCGCTCAGGATATGGCTACACCTTC

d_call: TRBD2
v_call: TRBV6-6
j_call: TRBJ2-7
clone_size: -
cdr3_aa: CASSSGLAGVEQYF
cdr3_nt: TGTGCCAGCAGTTCTGGACTAGCGGGGGTTGAGCAGTACTTC

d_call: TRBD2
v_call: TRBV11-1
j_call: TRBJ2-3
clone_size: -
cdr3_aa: CASSSTGTSADTQYF
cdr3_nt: TGTGCCAGCAGCTCGACCGGGACTAGCGCAGATACGCAGTATTTT

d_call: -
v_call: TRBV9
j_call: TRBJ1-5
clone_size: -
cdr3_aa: CASSVGGERGPQHF
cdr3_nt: TGTGCCAGCAGCGTAGGGGGGGAGCGGGGGCCCCAGCATTTT

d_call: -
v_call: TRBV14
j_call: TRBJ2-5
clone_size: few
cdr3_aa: CASSQVGASQYF
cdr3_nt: TGTGCCAGCAGCCAAGTTGGGGCCTCCCAGTACTTC

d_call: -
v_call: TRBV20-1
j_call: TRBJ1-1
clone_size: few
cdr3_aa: CSASEGTF
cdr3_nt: TGCAGTGCTAGTGAGGGCACCTTT

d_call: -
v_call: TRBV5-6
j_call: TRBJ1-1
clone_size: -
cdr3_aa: CASSLAGGHEAFF
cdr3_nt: TGTGCCAGCAGCCTTGCGGGGGGACATGAAGCTTTCTTT

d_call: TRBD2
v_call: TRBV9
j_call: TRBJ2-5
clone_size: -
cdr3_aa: CASSVGASGGAWETQYF
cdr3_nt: TGTGCCAGCAGCGTAGGGGCTAGCGGGGGGGCTTGGGAGACCCAGTACTTC

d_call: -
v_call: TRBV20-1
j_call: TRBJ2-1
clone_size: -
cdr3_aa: CSATTSNEQFF
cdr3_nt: TGCAGTGCGACGACTAGCAATGAGCAGTTCTTC

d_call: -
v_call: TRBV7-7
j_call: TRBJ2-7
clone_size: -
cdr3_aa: CASSPERLGEQYF
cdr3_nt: TGTGCCAGCAGCCCCGAGCGGCTCGGGGAGCAGTACTTC

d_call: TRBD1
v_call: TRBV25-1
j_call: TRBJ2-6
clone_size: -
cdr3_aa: CASSAGTGFSGANVLTF
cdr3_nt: TGTGCCAGCAGTGCCGGGACAGGGTTCTCTGGGGCCAACGTCCTGACTTTC

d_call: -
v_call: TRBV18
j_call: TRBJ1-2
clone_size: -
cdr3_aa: CASSPLPGHDYGYTF
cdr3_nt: TGTGCCAGCTCACCCCTCCCGGGACACGACTATGGCTACACCTTC

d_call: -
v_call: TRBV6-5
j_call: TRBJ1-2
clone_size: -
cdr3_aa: CASTVGLGRYGYTF
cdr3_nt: TGTGCCAGCACCGTAGGTCTAGGTCGCTATGGCTACACCTTC

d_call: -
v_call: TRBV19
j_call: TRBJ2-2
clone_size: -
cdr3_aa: CASSIDRGSGELFF
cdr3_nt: TGTGCCAGTAGTATAGATCGGGGGTCCGGGGAGCTGTTTTTT

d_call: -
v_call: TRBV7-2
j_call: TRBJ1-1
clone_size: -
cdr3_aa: CASSLDGRGSGRTTEAFF
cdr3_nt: TGTGCCAGCAGCTTAGACGGTAGGGGGTCGGGTCGGACCACTGAAGCTTTCTTT

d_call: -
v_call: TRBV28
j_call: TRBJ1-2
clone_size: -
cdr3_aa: CASSLRLGGYTF
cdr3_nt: TGTGCCAGCAGTTTGAGGTTGGGTGGCTACACCTTC

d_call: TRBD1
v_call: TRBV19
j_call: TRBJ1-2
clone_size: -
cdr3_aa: CASFPGQGHYTF
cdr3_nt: TGTGCCAGTTTCCCGGGACAGGGACACTACACCTTC